A single sample gave rise to the 23 T cell receptor beta chains below, sequenced in a study of post-analysis software for immune sequencing data (dated by TCRdb to between 2014 and 2016). The antigens these receptors bind are not known. Paper-wide results and their limitations: Roughly 5 TRBV segments, including TRBV5-6, TRBV5-1 and TRBV20-1, were significantly more frequent in patients than controls.

Library generation was performed with PCR. Instrument used: Illumina HiSeq 2500. To reduce PCR and sequencing biases, unique molecular identifiers were incorporated into the TCR beta cDNA libraries. TCRdb passed the public sequencing reads through fastp at Q25 and MiXCR, retaining productive beta sequences. Duplicate CDR3 protein sequences are folded into a single record with the most common DNA and genes. The sample includes roughly 410,000 distinct CDR3 sequences, with around 33% observed a single time. The top ten constitute around an eighth of the sample. Sequenced material: blood. The receptor source for this set is a girl aged 5-17 years with multiple sclerosis.

This clonotype was observed a handful of times. V and J are TRBV7-2 and TRBJ1-5; perhaps TRBD1 as D (6 bases). The CDR3 is 15 amino acids. Germline CDR1 and CDR2: SGHTA and FQGNSA. Trimming stripped 1 base from V and 5 bases from J, with 12 bases between. CDR3 nucleotides: TGTGCCAGCAGCTTAGAAGCAGGGGTCCATCAGCCCCAGCATTTT. Amino acids: CASSLEAGVHQPQHF.

The CDR3 region has the DNA TGTGCCAGCAGCTTGACAGGCTTCGATGTCACGGCCCAGTTCTTC. This encodes CASSLTGFDVTAQFF. The chain is built from TRBV7-2 and TRBJ2-1; D is possibly TRBD1 (6 bases). The germline CDR1 and CDR2 sequences are SGHTA and FQGNSA. The CDR3 has 15 amino acids. The V and J ends lost 3 bases and 13 bases respectively, with 22 bases between them.

The rearrangement uses TRBV7-9 and TRBJ2-7; D might be TRBD1 (5 bases). The length of the CDR3 is 14 residues. Trimming removed 6 bases from V and 3 bases from J, with 15 bases in between. Germline V lookup: CDR1 SEHNR, CDR2 FQNEAQ (reference sequence). CDR3 protein: CASSQGLLHYEQYF. CDR3 nucleotide sequence: TGTGCCAGCAGTCAGGGCCTTCTCCACTACGAGCAGTACTTC.

The chain carries TRBV28 and TRBJ2-6; weak D call: TRBD1 (6 bases). The CDR3 runs to 17 residues. Trimming removed 5 bases at V and 0 bases at J, with 14 bases between. CDR1 and CDR2 (germline): MDHEN, SYDVKM. The CDR3 DNA reads TGTGCCAGCAGTCCAAACTCAGGGGTCTCTGGGGCCAACGTCCTGACTTTC. Its protein is CASSPNSGVSGANVLTF.

The V call is TRBV10-2, the J call TRBJ2-7; no definite D call. CDR3 length: 13 residues. From germline, CDR1 is WSHSY and CDR2 SAAADI. V lost 6 bases to trimming and J lost 2 bases, with 11 bases between them. CDR3 DNA: TGCGCCAGCAGCTTAGGGTCTACCTACGAGCAGTACTTC. Translated, it gives CASSLGSTYEQYF.

This clonotype occurred a few times. The CDR3 protein is CASSQTSGGAGNEQFF. In DNA, the CDR3 is TGTGCCAGCAGCCAAACTAGCGGGGGGGCCGGCAATGAGCAGTTCTTC. The V gene is TRBV7-9, the J gene TRBJ2-1; the match to TRBD2 covers 13 bases. Germline V gene lookup returns CDR1 SEHNR and CDR2 FQNEAQ (reference sequence). With V trimmed by 5 bases and J by 6 bases, 7 bases remained unmatched. This CDR3 spans 16 amino acids.

Notes on this clonotype: At one of its ends the junction is not consistent with the germline gene, which may arise from a read error. This rearrangement joins TRBV27 to TRBJ2-1, with D possibly matching TRBD1 (5 bases). CDR3 length equals 13 residues. Germline lookup yields CDR1 MNHEY and CDR2 SMNVEV (reference sequence). CDR3 in DNA: TGTGCCAGCAGACAGGCAGGGTACAATGAGCAGTTTTTC. Encoded protein: CASRQAGYNEQFF.

The rearrangement links TRBV28 to TRBJ2-7; D unclear. Looked up from germline, CDR1 is MDHEN and CDR2 is SYDVKM. The CDR3 is 16 amino acids. Trimming took 6 bases from V and 4 from J, leaving 22 bases between them. CDR3 region: CASSQKPYSGEYEQYF. DNA of the CDR3: TGTGCCAGCAGCCAAAAGCCGTATAGTGGGGAATACGAGCAGTACTTC.

This clonotype was picked up one time. A much larger clone sits a single nucleotide away, making a read error possible. This sequence joins TRBV4-1 and TRBJ2-7, with no clear D. The CDR3 has 13 amino acids. Looked up from germline, CDR1 is MGHRA and CDR2 is YSYEKL. CDR3 coding DNA: TGCGCCGGCAGCCAAGGTACCGTCTACGAGCAGTACTTC. Translation gives CAGSQGTVYEQYF.

The chain uses TRBV4-1 and TRBJ2-3; no reliable D call. Trimming pared 1 base from V and 4 bases from J, leaving 6 bases between. The CDR3 covers 13 residues. Per germline, CDR1 MGHRA and CDR2 YSYEKL. CDR3 residues: CASSQGLSDTQYF. In DNA, the CDR3 is TGCGCCAGCAGCCAAGGACTCTCAGATACGCAGTATTTT.

The genes are TRBV28 and TRBJ2-1, with D perhaps being TRBD1 or TRBD2 (5 bases each). CDR3 size: 15 residues. Germline CDR1 reads MDHEN; CDR2 reads SYDVKM. With 8 bases removed from V and 0 bases from J, the gap between germline ends came to 14 bases. The CDR3 sequence is CASEGSLSSYNEQFF. In DNA form, the CDR3 reads TGTGCCAGCGAGGGGTCCCTAAGCTCCTACAATGAGCAGTTCTTC.

This clonotype was observed a few times. The chain employs TRBV15 and TRBJ2-3; TRBD2 might be the D (6 bases). V lost 0 bases and J 3 bases, leaving 10 bases between the germline ends. The CDR3 has 15 residues. CDR1 and CDR2 (germline): LNHNV, YYDKDF (reference sequence). The CDR3 spells CATSRDPGGTDTQYF. DNA for the CDR3: TGTGCCACCAGCAGAGACCCCGGGGGAACAGATACGCAGTATTTT.

The chain employs TRBV20-1 and TRBJ2-7, with a possible D match to TRBD2 (7 bases). V shed 3 bases and J shed 7 bases, with 13 bases lying between them. CDR3 length: 12 amino acids. Germline CDR1 reads DFQATT; CDR2 reads SNEGSKA (reference sequence). CDR3 in DNA: TGCAGTGCTAGCCGGAGGGGGGGAGAGCAGTACTTC. Protein product: CSASRRGGEQYF.

This clonotype has a single count. The V gene is TRBV20-1, the J gene TRBJ1-1; 7 bases match TRBD1. With V trimmed by 6 bases and J by 0 bases, 4 bases remained unmatched. The CDR3 consists of 13 residues. Germline loops: CDR1 DFQATT, CDR2 SNEGSKA (reference sequence). CDR3 sequence (DNA): TGCAGTGCGGCCGACAGGGTGAACACTGAAGCTTTCTTT. The encoded protein is CSAADRVNTEAFF.

This clonotype was counted a few times. The CDR3 loop is CASSQGKKQNTEAFF. CDR3 bases: TGTGCCAGCAGCCAAGGAAAAAAACAGAACACTGAAGCTTTCTTT. This chain links TRBV4-2 with TRBJ1-1; D gene ambiguous. Trimming left V 1 base short and J 1 base short, with 10 bases between. The CDR3 has 15 residues. Germline V gives CDR1 LGHNA, CDR2 YNFKEQ.

J is TRBJ2-5 and V is TRBV20-1, with TRBD2 matching over 8 bases. Germline CDR1 and CDR2: DFQATT and SNEGSKA (reference sequence). Trimming cost V 5 bases and J 4 bases; bases outside gene matches: 0. There are 11 residues in the CDR3. CDR3: CSAGTRETQYF. The CDR3 DNA follows: TGCAGTGCTGGGACTAGAGAGACCCAGTACTTC.

The chain recombines TRBV12-3 or TRBV12-4 with TRBJ1-6, with a possible D match to TRBD1 (5 bases). This CDR3 is built from 15 residues. Trimming pared 5 bases from V and 8 bases from J, leaving 16 bases between. CDR3 DNA: TGTGCCAGCAGTCCCGGGGCGGTGTACGATTCACCCCTCCACTTT. Protein: CASSPGAVYDSPLHF.

The chain joins TRBV5-1 to TRBJ1-2; D may be TRBD1 (6 bases). Trimming left V 4 bases short and J 6 bases short, with 22 bases between. CDR3 length: 16 amino acids. The germline V gene encodes CDR1 SGHRS and CDR2 YFSETQ. The CDR3: CASSPGGGRMTDGYTF. DNA for the CDR3: TGCGCCAGCAGCCCCGGGGGGGGGCGGATGACAGATGGCTACACCTTC. The entire variable domain, with the rest obtained from reference TRBV5-1 and TRBJ1-2, is as follows: KAGVTQTPRYLIKTRGQQVTLSCSPISGHRSVSWYQQTPGQGLQFLFEYFSETQRNKGNFPGRFSGRQFSNSRSEMNVSTLELGDSALYLCASSPGGGRMTDGYTFGSGTRLTVV.

J is TRBJ1-2 and V is TRBV13; 8 bases line up with TRBD1. Per germline, CDR1 PRHDT and CDR2 FYEKMQ (reference sequence). The CDR3 spans 15 residues. V dropped 5 bases and J dropped 4; count of bases not matched to a gene: 9. CDR3 sequence (DNA): TGTGCCAGCAGCCCCAGGACAGGGCTCGGCTATGGCTACACCTTC. As protein: CASSPRTGLGYGYTF.

In its sample, this clonotype was seen a few times. This chain uses TRBV9 with TRBJ2-1; 8 nucleotides agree with TRBD2. Germline V gene lookup returns CDR1 SGDLS and CDR2 YYNGEE. J was trimmed by 8 bases and V by 4 bases; bases with no gene match: 14. This CDR3 has 16 amino acids. The CDR3 reads CASSPIGAGGNDEQFF. In DNA, the CDR3 is TGTGCCAGCAGCCCGATAGGGGCGGGGGGTAACGATGAGCAGTTCTTC.

The chain uses TRBV7-9 and TRBJ1-2, with unresolved D. The CDR3 sequence is 13 residues long. With 5 bases removed from V and 3 bases from J, the gap between germline ends came to 10 bases. CDR1 is SEHNR and CDR2 is FQNEAQ in the germline V gene (reference sequence). This CDR3 is CASSPSWDYGYTF. The CDR3 bases are TGTGCCAGCAGCCCCTCGTGGGACTATGGCTACACCTTC.

This clonotype was seen ten or more times. This chain joins TRBV7-8 and TRBJ1-2, with TRBD1 identical over 7 bases. Trimming cost V 5 bases and J 3 bases; bases outside gene matches: 6. Germline lookup yields CDR1 SGHVS and CDR2 FQNEAQ. This CDR3 contains 14 residues. The CDR3 DNA sequence: TGTGCCAGCAGCCTATTCAGGGGGGACTATGGCTACACCTTC. Encoded protein: CASSLFRGDYGYTF.

This clonotype was seen a handful of times. The rearrangement joins TRBV6-5 to TRBJ1-2, with D possibly being TRBD1 (6 bases). Germline CDR1 is MNHEY and CDR2 is SVGAGI. CDR3 length: 16 amino acids. The ends were cut back, 2 bases at V and 4 bases at J, with 17 bases in the middle. The CDR3, as DNA: TGTGCCAGCAGTTACCTTACTTCAGGGGATTCCTATGGCTACACCTTC. This gives the protein CASSYLTSGDSYGYTF.